This T cell receptor (beta chain) was identified in a study of T cells in tuberculosis. About the study: IGRA-negative adolescents, IGRA-positive adolescents with latent tuberculosis and adults with active tuberculosis formed this South African cohort. Study observations and caveats: A GMM-specific repertoire classifier reached approximately 90% accuracy, AUROC around 0.87.

As concerns this clone: Its antigen remains unidentified.

Assay: immunoSEQ multiplex PCR; the TCRdb copy retains only in-frame clones and omits some. Among about 30,000 clones listed, around 90% were seen once. As for time point: new active TB diagnosis, blood taken before or within 7 days of starting treatment. HIV-seronegative South African adults aged 18 years or older had newly diagnosed active tuberculosis. Positive smear microscopy and/or M. tuberculosis culture confirmed active disease. CDR3 length equals 16 residues. CDR1 is SNHLY, CDR2 FYNNEI, per germline. Trimming took 1 base from V and 0 from J, leaving 7 bases between them. This chain connects TRBV2 to TRBJ2-6; possible D gene TRBD1, 5 bases. The TCR was taken from an adult with tuberculosis. Sequences were derived from PBMCs, sampled at tuberculosis diagnosis. The DNA for the CDR3 is TGTGCCAGCAGTGAAGTAGACAGCTCTGGGGCCAACGTCCTGACTTTC. Translated, it gives CASSEVDSSGANVLTF.